This T cell receptor (beta chain) is drawn from a study of T cell repertoires in cytomegalovirus infection. Study-wide background: Carrying CMV and the relevant HLA type showed in public TCR beta signatures. General study results and limits: CMV-specific HLA-C-restricted TCR beta clonotypes dominated the ex vivo response. Identification of carriers of CMV plus the relevant HLA was achieved through cumulative public TCR beta family frequency.

On this clonotype: Its specificity is unknown.

TCRdb re-derived calls from the reads in MiXCR, one entry per CDR3 protein. Here the sample spans more than 650,000 distinct CDR3 sequences, roughly 36% being singletons. Specimen: PBMCs. This receptor was taken from a human donor in good health (CMV status not recorded). Some clones in this sample may be carry-over from other donors' samples.

CDR3 amino acids: CASSYASGGEQYF. In DNA, the CDR3 is TGTGCCAGCAGTTACGCTAGCGGAGGCGAGCAGTACTTC. The chain joins TRBV6-5 to TRBJ2-7; 7 bases agree with TRBD2. The CDR3 runs to 13 residues. Per germline, CDR1 MNHEY and CDR2 SVGAGI. V lost 2 bases to trimming and J lost 6 bases; unmatched junction nucleotides: 4.